The rows below give T cell receptor beta chains drawn from one sample of a study of cytomegalovirus exposure and HLA in healthy donors. Produced via immunoSEQ multiplex PCR; TCRdb's table is partial and in-frame only. The sample holds fewer than 250,000 clones; around four fifths are singletons and the top ten take roughly 10%. The sample comprised PBMCs. These receptors all stem from a woman aged 45 to 65 in good health and CMV-seropositive. Both conserved end residues are trimmed from each CDR3. The size entry is marked missing in some rows and otherwise reads once, few, many or a size class.

CDR3 protein | clone size | J gene | V gene
ASSSGGDRTTSYEQY | NA | TRBJ2-7 | TRBV7-8
ASGLPGVGQNLEGYGYT | NA | TRBJ1-2 | TRBV12-5
ASSLSSGATDTQY | NA | TRBJ2-3 | TRBV27
AWSLDRGREHYGYT | once | TRBJ1-2 | TRBV30
ASSLEMAGLQRSTDTQY | NA | TRBJ2-3 | TRBV5-8
ASSPGLGGNQPQH | NA | TRBJ1-5 | TRBV19
ASSTMGQLNTEAF | NA | TRBJ1-1 | TRBV5-1
ASSGTGGSNQPQH | NA | TRBJ1-5 | TRBV11-2
ATSRGDSISGANVLT | NA | TRBJ2-6 | TRBV19
ASSQDHGWAF | NA | TRBJ1-1 | TRBV4-3